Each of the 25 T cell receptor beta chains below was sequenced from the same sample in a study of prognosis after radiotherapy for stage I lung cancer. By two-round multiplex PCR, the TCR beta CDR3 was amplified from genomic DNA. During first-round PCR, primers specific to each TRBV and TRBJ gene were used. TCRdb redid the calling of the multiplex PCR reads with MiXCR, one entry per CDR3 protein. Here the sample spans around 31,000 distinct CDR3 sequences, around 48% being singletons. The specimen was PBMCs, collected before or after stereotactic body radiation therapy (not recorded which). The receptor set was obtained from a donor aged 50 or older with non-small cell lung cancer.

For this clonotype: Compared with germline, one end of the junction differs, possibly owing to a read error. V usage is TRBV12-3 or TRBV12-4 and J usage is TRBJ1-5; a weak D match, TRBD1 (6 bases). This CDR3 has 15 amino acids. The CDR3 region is CASSLGDTGDQAQHF. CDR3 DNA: TGTGCCAGCAGTTTAGGGGACACGGGAGATCAGGCCCAGCATTTT.

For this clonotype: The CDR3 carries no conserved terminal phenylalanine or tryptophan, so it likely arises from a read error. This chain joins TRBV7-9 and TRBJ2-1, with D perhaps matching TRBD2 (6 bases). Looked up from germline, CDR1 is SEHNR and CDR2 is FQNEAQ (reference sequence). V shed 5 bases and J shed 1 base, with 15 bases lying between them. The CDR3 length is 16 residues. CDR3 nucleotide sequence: TGTGCCAGCAGCCTATCACTAGCTGGATCCTACAATGAGCAGTTCCTC. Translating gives CASSLSLAGSYNEQFL.

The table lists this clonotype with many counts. CDR3 sequence (DNA): TGTGCCAGCAGCTTTCTGGATAGCAATCAGCCCCAGCATTTT. Its protein product is CASSFLDSNQPQHF. The V and J genes are TRBV5-5 and TRBJ1-5; D is unresolved. CDR3 length: 14 residues. Germline lookup yields CDR1 SGHKS and CDR2 YYEKEE (reference sequence). The V end lost 2 bases, the J end lost 0 bases, and 6 bases lay between the germline ends. The full variable domain, its missing parts supplied by reference TRBV5-5 and TRBJ1-5, is DAGVTQSPTHLIKTRGQQVTLRCSPISGHKSVSWYQQVLGQGPQFIFQYYEKEERGRGNFPDRFSARQFPNYSSELNVNALLLGDSALYLCASSFLDSNQPQHFGDGTRLSIL.

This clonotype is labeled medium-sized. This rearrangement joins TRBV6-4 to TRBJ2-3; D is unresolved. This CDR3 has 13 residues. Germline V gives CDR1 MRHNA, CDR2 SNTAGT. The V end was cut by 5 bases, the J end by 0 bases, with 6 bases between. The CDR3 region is CASSSTSTDTQYF. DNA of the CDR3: TGTGCCAGCAGTAGCACTAGCACAGATACGCAGTATTTT.

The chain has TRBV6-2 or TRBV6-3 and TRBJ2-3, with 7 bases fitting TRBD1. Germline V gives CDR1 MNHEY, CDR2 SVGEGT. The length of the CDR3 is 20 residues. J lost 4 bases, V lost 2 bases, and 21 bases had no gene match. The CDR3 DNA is TGTGCCAGCAGTTACACCAATGGCGCCAGGGGGTTTGGCCAGCCAGATACGCAGTATTTT. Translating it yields CASSYTNGARGFGQPDTQYF.

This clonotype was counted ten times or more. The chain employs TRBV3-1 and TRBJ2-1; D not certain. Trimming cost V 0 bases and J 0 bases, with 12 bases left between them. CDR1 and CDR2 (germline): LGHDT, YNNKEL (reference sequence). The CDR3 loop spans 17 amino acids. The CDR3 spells CASSQEGLGNSYNEQFF. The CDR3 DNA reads TGTGCCAGCAGCCAAGAGGGTTTAGGGAACTCCTACAATGAGCAGTTCTTC.

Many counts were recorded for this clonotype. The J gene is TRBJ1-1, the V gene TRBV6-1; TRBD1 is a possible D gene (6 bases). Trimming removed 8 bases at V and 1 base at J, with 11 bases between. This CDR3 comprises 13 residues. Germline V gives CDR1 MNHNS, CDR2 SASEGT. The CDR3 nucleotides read TGTGCCAGCTTCGTGGGACAGAACACTGAAGCTTTCTTT. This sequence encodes CASFVGQNTEAFF.

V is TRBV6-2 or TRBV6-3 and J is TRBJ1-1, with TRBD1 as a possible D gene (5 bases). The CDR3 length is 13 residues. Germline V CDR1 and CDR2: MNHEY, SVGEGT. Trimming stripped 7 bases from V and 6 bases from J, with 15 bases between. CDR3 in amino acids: CASILVRGAEAFF. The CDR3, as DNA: TGTGCCAGCATCTTGGTTCGGGGGGCTGAAGCTTTCTTT.

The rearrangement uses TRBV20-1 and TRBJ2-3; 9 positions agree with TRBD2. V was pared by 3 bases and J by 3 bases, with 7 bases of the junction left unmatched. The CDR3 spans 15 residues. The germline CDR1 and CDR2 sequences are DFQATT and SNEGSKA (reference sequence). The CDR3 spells CSASGGGGATDTQYF. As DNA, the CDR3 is TGCAGTGCTAGCGGCGGCGGGGGGGCAACAGATACGCAGTATTTT.

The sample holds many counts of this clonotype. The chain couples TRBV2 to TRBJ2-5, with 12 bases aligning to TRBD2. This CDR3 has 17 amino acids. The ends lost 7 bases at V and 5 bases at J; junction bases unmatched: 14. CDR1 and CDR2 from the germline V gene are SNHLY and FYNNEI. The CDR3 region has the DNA TGTGCCAGCAAGTCGGCTAGCGGGAGGGCCCGTGGGGAGACCCAGTACTTC. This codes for CASKSASGRARGETQYF.

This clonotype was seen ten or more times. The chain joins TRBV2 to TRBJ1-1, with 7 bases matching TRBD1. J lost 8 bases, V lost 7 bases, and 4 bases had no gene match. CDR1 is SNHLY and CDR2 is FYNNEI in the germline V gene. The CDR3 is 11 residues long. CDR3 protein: CASKQTGEAFF. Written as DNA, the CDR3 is TGTGCCAGCAAGCAGACAGGGGAAGCTTTCTTT.

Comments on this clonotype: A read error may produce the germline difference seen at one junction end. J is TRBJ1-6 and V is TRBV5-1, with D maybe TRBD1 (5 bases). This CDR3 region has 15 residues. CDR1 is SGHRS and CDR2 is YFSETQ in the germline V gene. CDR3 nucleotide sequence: TGTGCCAGCAGCTCCTCCGGGACCCGTAATTCACCCCTCCACTTT. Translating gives CASSSSGTRNSPLHF.

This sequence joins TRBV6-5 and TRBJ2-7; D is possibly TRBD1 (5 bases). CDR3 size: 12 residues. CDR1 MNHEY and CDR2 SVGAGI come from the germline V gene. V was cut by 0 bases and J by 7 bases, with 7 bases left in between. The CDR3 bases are TGTGCCAGCAGTTACTCAGGGGAAGAGCAGTACTTC. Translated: CASSYSGEEQYF.

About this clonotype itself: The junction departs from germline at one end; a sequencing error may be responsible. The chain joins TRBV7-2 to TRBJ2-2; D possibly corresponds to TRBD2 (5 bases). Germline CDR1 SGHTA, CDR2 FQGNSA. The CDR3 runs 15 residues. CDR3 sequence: CASTLDPAYPGELLF. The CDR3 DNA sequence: TGTGCCAGCACCCTGGACCCGGCATACCCCGGGGAGCTGCTTTTT. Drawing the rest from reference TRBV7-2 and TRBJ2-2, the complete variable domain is GAGVSQSPSNKVTEKGKDVELRCDPISGHTALYWYRQSLGQGLEFLIYFQGNSAPDKSGLPSDRFSAERTGGSVSTLTIQRTQQEDSAVYLCASTLDPAYPGELLFGEGSRLTVL.

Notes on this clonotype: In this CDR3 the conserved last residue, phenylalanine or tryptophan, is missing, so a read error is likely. The CDR3 spells CASSGDSGPGNTIYS. Written as DNA, the CDR3 is TGTGCCAGCAGCGGGGACAGCGGCCCCGGAAACACCATATATTCT. The genes are TRBV9 and TRBJ1-3, with 7 bases that match TRBD1. J gave up 4 bases and V 3 bases, and 7 bases lay outside the gene matches. This CDR3 has 15 residues. CDR1 and CDR2 (germline): SGDLS, YYNGEE.

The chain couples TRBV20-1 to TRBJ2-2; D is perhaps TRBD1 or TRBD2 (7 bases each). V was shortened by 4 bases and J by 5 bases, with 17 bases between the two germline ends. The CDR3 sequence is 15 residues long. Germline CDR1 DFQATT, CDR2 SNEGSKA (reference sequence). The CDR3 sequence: CSANRQGLNTGELFF. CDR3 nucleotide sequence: TGCAGTGCTAATAGACAGGGACTAAATACCGGGGAGCTGTTTTTT.

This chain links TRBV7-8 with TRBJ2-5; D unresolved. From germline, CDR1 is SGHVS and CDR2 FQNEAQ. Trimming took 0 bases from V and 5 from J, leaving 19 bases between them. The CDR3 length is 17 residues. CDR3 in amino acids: CASSLAHWSPWTETQYF. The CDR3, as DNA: TGTGCCAGCAGCTTAGCGCATTGGAGTCCGTGGACGGAGACCCAGTACTTC.

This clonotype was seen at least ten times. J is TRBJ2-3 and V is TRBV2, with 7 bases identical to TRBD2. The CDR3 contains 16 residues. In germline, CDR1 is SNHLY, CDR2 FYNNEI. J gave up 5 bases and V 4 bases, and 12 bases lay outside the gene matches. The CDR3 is CASSVGTGGALDTQYF. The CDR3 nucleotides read TGTGCCAGCAGTGTAGGTACGGGAGGAGCCTTAGATACGCAGTATTTT.

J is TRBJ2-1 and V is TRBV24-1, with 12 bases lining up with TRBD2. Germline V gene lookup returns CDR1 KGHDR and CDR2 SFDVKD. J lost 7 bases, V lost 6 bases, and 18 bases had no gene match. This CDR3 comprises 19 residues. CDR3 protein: CATSNPVLAGGPLRNEQFF. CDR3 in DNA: TGTGCCACCAGTAATCCGGTTCTAGCGGGAGGGCCTCTTCGTAATGAGCAGTTCTTC.

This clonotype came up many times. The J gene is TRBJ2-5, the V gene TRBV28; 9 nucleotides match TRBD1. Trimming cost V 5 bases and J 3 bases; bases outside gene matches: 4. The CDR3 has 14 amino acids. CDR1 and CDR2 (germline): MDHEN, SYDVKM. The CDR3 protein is CASSRTGAKETQYF. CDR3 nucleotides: TGTGCCAGCAGTAGGACAGGGGCGAAAGAGACCCAGTACTTC.

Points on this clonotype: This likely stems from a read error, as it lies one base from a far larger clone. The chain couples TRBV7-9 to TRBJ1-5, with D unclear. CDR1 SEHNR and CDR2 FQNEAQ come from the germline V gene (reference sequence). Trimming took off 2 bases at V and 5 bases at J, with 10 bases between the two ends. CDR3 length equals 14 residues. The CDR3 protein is CASSLWVKDQPQHF. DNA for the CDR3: TGTGCCAGCAGCTTATGGGTAAAAGATCAGCCCCAGCATTTT.

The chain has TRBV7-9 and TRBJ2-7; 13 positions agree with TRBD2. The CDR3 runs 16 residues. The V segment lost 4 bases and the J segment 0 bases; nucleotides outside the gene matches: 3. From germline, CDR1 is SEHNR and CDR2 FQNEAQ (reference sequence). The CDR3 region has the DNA TGTGCCAGCAGCTCGGGACTAGCGGGATCCTCCTACGAGCAGTACTTC. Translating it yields CASSSGLAGSSYEQYF. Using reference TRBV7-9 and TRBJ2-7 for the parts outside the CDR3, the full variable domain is DTGVSQNPRHKITKRGQNVTFRCDPISEHNRLYWYRQTLGQGPEFLTYFQNEAQLEKSRLLSDRFSAERPKGSFSTLEIQRTEQGDSAMYLCASSSGLAGSSYEQYFGPGTRLTVT.

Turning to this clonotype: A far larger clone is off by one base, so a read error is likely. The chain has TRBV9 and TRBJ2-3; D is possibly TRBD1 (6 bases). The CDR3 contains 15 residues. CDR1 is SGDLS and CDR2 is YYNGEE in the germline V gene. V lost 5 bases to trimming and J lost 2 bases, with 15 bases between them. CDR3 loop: CASSDRDMDTDTQYF. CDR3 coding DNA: TGTGCCAGCAGTGATCGGGACATGGACACAGATACGCAGTATTTT.

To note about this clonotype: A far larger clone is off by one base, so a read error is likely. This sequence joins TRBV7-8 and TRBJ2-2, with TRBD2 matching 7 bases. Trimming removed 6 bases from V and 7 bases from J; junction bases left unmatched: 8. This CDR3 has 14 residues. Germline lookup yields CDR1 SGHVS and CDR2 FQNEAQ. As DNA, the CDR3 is TGTGCCAGCAGTTCTTTGGGGGGGAACGGGGAGCTGTTTTTT. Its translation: CASSSLGGNGELFF.

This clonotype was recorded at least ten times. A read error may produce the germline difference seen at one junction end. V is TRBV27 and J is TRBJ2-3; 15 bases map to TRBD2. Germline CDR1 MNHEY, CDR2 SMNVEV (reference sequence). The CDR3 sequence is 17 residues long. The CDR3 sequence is CASSSRTSGRATGTQYF. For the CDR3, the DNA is TGTGCCAGCAGTTCTCGGACTAGCGGGAGGGCCACAGGTACGCAGTATTTT.